This T cell receptor beta chain stems from a study of T cell changes during pregnancy in multiple sclerosis. This CDR3 region has 13 residues. Trimming removed 6 bases from V and 13 bases from J, with 18 bases in between. CDR1 MNHNY and CDR2 SVGAGI come from the germline V gene (reference sequence). Method: immunoSEQ multiplex PCR; TCRdb's copy keeps in-frame clones and lacks some. Of 50,000 to 70,000 clones listed, 85% to 95% were seen once; the top ten hold about 0.9%. The V call is TRBV6-6, the J call TRBJ1-4; D is possibly TRBD1 (6 bases). This specimen was peripheral blood, taken in the first trimester of pregnancy. The sequence derives from a female donor with multiple sclerosis, enrolled in a pregnancy study. As DNA, the CDR3 is TGTGCCAGCAGCTGGACAGAACGCCTACGACTGTTTTTT. Its protein product is CASSWTERLRLFF.